This T cell receptor (beta chain) was sequenced for a study of shared clonotypes between healthy human individuals. Details on this clone: What it binds is unknown.

General study findings and limits: Few donors restricted represented genetic and exposure-history diversity.

This CDR3 region has 19 residues. V was clipped by 5 bases and J by 4 bases; unmatched bases: 16. Germline V lookup: CDR1 SEHNR, CDR2 FQNEAQ (reference sequence). The naive CD8 subset, CD45RO-negative cells positively selected for CCR7, excluded terminally differentiated effector memory CD45RA+ cells. The assay was immunoSEQ multiplex PCR, and TCRdb's table has in-frame clones only and misses some. This table holds about 2.2 million clones, 80% to 95% found once. The sequenced sample was naive CD8+ T cells from PBMCs. The chain is built from TRBV7-9 and TRBJ2-3; TRBD2 agrees at 12 bases. The sequence was obtained from a man younger than 35 in good health. Some clones in this sample may be carry-over from other donors' samples. The CDR3 DNA is TGTGCCAGCAGCCGTATCACCAGGCTAGCGGGAGGGATCGCAGATACGCAGTATTTT. This sequence encodes CASSRITRLAGGIADTQYF.